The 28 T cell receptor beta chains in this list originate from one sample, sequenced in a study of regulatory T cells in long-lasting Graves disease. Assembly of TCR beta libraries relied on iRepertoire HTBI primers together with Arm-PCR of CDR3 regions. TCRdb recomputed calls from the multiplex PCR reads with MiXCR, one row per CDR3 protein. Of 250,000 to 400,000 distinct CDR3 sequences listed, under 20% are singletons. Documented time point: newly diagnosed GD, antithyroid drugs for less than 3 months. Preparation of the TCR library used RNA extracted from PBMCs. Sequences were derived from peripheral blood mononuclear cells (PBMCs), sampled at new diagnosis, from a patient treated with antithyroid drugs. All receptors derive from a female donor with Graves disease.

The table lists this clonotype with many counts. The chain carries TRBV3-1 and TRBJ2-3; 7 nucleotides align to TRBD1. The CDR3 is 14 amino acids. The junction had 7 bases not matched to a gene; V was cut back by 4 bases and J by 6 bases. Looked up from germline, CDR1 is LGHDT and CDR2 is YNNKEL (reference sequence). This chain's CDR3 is CASSPRQGWDTQYF. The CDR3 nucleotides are TGTGCCAGCAGCCCCCGACAGGGTTGGGATACGCAGTATTTT.

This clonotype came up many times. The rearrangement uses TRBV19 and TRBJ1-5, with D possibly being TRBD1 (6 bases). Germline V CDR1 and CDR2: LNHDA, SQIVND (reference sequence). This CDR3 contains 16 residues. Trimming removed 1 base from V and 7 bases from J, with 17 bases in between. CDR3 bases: TGTGCCAGTAGTATAGGCACAGGGAGGATAAGGCAGCCCCAGCATTTT. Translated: CASSIGTGRIRQPQHF.

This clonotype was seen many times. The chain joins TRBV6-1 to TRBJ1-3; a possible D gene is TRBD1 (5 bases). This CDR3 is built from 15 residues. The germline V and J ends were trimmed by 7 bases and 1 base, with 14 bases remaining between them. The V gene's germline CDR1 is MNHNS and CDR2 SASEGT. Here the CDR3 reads CASTQQVQSGNTIYF. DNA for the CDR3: TGTGCCAGCACTCAACAGGTCCAGTCTGGAAACACCATATATTTT.

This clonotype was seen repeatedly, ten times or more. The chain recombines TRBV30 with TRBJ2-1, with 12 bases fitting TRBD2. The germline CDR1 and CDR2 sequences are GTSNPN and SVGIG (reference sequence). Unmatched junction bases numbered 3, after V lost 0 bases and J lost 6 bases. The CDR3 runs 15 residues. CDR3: CAWSVQLAGGNEQFF. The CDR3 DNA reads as TGTGCCTGGAGTGTACAACTAGCGGGGGGCAATGAGCAGTTCTTC.

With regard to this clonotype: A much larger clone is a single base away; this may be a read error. The CDR3 loop reads CASTESGSDEQYF. For the CDR3, the DNA is TGTGCCAGCACCGAAAGCGGGAGTGATGAGCAGTACTTC. The gene calls are TRBV6-1 and TRBJ2-1; 8 positions agree with TRBD2. The assigned J gene may be wrong: the sequence end matches TRBJ2-7 better. The CDR3 sequence is 13 residues long. The germline V gene encodes CDR1 MNHNS and CDR2 SASEGT.

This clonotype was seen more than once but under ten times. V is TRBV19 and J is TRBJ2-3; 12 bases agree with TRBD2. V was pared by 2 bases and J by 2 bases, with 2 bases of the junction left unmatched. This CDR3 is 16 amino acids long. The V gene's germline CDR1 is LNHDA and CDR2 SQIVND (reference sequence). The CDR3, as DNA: TGTGCCAGTAGTATACGGACTAGCGGGGACACAGATACGCAGTATTTT. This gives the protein CASSIRTSGDTDTQYF.

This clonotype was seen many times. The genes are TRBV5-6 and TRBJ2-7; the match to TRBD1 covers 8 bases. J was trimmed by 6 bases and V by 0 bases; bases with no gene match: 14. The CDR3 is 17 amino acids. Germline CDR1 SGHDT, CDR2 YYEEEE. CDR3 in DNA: TGTGCCAGCAGCTTGGGAGCCAGGGGGCGCCCGGCCGGCGAGCAGTACTTC. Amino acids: CASSLGARGRPAGEQYF.

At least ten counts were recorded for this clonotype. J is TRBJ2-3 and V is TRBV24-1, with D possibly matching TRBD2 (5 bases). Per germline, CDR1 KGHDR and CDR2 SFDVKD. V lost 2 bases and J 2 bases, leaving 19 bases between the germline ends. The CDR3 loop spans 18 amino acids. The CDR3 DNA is TGTGCCACCAGTGATTCCGGAATGGCTAGCAGATACACAGATACGCAGTATTTT. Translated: CATSDSGMASRYTDTQYF.

CDR3 loop: CASSYSRPSFGTDTQYF. For the CDR3, the DNA is TGTGCCAGCAGTTACTCCCGCCCTTCTTTCGGCACAGATACGCAGTATTTT. The J gene is TRBJ2-3, the V gene TRBV6-5; no clear D. The CDR3 contains 17 residues. V lost 0 bases, J lost 1 base, and 14 bases lay in between. CDR1 MNHEY and CDR2 SVGAGI come from the germline V gene.

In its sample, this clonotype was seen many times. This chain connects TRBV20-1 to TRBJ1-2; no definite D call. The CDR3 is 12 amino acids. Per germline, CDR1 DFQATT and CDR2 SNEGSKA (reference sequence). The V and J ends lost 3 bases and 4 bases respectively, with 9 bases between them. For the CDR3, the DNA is TGCAGTGCTAGGTGGGGAGGCTATGGCTACACCTTC. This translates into CSARWGGYGYTF.

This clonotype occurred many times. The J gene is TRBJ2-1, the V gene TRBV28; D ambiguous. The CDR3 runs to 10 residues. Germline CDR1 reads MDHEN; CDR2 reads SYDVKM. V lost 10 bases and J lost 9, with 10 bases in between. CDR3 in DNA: TGTGCCACCTTGGATGGTGAGCAGTTCTTC. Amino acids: CATLDGEQFF.

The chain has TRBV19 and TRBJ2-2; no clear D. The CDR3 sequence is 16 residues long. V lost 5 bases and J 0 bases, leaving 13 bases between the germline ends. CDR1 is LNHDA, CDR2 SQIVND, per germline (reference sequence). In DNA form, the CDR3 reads TGTGCCAGTAGTGACATAGGGCTCGCGAACACCGGGGAGCTGTTTTTT. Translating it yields CASSDIGLANTGELFF.

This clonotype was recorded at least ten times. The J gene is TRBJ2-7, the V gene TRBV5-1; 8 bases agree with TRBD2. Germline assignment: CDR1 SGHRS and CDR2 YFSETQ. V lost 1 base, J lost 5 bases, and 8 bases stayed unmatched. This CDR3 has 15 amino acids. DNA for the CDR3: TGCGCCAGCAGCTTGAGGAGCGGGAGTAGCGACGAGCAGTACTTC. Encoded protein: CASSLRSGSSDEQYF.

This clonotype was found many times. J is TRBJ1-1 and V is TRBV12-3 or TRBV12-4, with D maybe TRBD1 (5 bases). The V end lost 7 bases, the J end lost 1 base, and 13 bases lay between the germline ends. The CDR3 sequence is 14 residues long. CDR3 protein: CASIPGGWNTEAFF. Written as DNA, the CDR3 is TGTGCCAGCATCCCCGGGGGATGGAACACTGAAGCTTTCTTT.

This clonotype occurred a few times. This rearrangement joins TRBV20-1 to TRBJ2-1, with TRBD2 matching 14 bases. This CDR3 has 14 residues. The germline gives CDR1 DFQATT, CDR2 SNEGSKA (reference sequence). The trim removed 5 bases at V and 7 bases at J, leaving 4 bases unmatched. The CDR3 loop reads CSALTSGRGNEQFF. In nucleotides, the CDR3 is TGCAGTGCTTTGACTAGCGGGAGGGGGAATGAGCAGTTCTTC.

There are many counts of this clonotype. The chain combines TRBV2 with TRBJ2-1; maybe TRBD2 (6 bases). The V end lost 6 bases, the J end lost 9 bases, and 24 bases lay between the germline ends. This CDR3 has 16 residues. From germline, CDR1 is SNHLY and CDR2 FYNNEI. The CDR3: CASSTKGTGPMSEQFF. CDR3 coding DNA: TGTGCCAGCAGCACAAAGGGGACTGGACCAATGAGTGAGCAGTTCTTC.

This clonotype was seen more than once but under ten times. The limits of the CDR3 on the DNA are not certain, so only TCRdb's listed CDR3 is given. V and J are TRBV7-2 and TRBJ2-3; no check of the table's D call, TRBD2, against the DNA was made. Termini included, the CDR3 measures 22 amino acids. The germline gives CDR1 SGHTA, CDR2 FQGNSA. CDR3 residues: CASSFYICSARPLAGGPHTQYF.

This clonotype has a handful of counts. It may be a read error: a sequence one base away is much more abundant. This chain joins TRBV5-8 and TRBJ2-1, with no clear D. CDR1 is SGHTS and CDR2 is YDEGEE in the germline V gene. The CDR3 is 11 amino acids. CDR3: CTSSPDNEQFF. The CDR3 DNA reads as TGTACCAGCAGCCCGGACAATGAGCAGTTCTTC.

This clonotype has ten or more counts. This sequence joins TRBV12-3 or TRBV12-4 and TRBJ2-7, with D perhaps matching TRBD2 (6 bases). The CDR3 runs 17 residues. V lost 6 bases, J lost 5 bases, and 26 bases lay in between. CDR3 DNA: TGTGCCAGCAGCCTAGAGGGGATGGGAGGAACGGCGGACGAGCAGTACTTC. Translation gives CASSLEGMGGTADEQYF.

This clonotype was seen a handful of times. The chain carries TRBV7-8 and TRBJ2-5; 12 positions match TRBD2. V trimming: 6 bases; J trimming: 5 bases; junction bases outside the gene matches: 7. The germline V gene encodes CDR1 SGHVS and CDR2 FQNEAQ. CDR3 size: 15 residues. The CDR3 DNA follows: TGTGCCAGCAGTCCTAGCGGGAGGGCCGGGGAGACCCAGTACTTC. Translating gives CASSPSGRAGETQYF.

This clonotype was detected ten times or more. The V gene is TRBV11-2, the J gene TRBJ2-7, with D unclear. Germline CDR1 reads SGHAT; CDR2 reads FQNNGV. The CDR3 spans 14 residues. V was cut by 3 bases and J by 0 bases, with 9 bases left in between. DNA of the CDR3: TGTGCCAGCAGCTTTAGACACAGCTCCTACGAGCAGTACTTC. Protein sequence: CASSFRHSSYEQYF.

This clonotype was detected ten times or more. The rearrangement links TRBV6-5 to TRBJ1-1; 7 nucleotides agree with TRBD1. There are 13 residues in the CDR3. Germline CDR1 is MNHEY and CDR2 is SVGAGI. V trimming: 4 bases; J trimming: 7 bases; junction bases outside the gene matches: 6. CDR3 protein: CASSFLTGREAFF. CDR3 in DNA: TGTGCCAGCAGTTTCCTGACAGGGCGTGAAGCTTTCTTT.

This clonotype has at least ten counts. CDR3 sequence (DNA): TGTGCCAGCAGTTTAAATCGCGCTGACGAGCAGTACTTC. Its protein is CASSLNRADEQYF. This chain joins TRBV12-3 or TRBV12-4 and TRBJ2-7, with unresolved D. The length of the CDR3 is 13 residues. V shed 2 bases and J shed 5 bases, with 10 bases lying between them.

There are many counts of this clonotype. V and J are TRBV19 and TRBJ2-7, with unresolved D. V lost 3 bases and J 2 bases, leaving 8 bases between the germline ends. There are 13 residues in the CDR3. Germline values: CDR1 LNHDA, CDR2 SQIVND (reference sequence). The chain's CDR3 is CASSMGSPYEQYF. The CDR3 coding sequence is TGTGCCAGTAGTATGGGTTCGCCCTACGAGCAGTACTTC.

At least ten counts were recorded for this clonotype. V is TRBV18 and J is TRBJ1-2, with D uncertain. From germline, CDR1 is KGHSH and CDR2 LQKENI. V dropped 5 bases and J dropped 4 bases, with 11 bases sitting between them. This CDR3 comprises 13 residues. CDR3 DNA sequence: TGTGCCAGCTCATCAGACGGGTTCTATGGCTACACCTTC. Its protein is CASSSDGFYGYTF. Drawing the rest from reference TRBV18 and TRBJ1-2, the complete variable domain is NAGVMQNPRHLVRRRGQEARLRCSPMKGHSHVYWYRQLPEEGLKFMVYLQKENIIDESGMPKERFSAEFPKEGPSILRIQQVVRGDSAAYFCASSSDGFYGYTFGSGTRLTVV.

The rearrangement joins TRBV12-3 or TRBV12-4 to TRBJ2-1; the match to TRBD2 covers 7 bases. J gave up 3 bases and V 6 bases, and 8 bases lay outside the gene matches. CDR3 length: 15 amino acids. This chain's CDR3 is CASSPAGALYNEQFF. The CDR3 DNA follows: TGTGCCAGCAGCCCGGCGGGAGCCCTCTACAATGAGCAGTTCTTC.

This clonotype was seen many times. CDR3 sequence (DNA): TGTGCCAGCAGCCAAGCTGAATCGATAGCTGGAAACACCATATATTTT. Its translation is CASSQAESIAGNTIYF. The gene calls are TRBV3-1 and TRBJ1-3, with D hard to call. This CDR3 comprises 16 residues. Germline V gives CDR1 LGHDT, CDR2 YNNKEL (reference sequence). Between the trimmed V and J ends, which lost 1 base and 2 bases, there was a span of 12 bases.

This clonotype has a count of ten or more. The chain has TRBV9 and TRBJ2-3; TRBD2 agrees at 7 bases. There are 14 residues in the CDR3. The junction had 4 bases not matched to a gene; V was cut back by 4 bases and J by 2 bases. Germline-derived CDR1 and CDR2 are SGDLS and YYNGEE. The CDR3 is CASSTSGATDTQYF. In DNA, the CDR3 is TGTGCCAGCAGCACCAGCGGGGCCACAGATACGCAGTATTTT.